The 26 T cell receptor beta chains below come from one sample, sequenced in a study of neurological immune-mediated disorders. As to time point: technical triplicate 3. From the 5' RACE reads, TCRdb called clonotypes with MiXCR, one entry per CDR3 protein. The table includes about 44,000 distinct CDR3 sequences, 20% to 25% detected once. Sequences were obtained from PBMCs. The receptor source for this set is a man in his sixties with HTLV-1-associated myelopathy (HAM/TSP).

The chain links TRBV4-1 to TRBJ2-5; D is perhaps TRBD1 or TRBD2 (5 bases each). Germline CDR1 and CDR2: MGHRA and YSYEKL. The CDR3 has 13 amino acids. V lost 4 bases and J 4 bases, leaving 10 bases between the germline ends. In nucleotides, the CDR3 is TGCGCCAGCAGCCTGCAGGGAGCAGAGACCCAGTACTTC. Residues: CASSLQGAETQYF.

This clonotype was counted many times. The CDR3 DNA follows: TGTGCCAGCAGCTCGGAGGGGCAGGGTTATCAGCCCCAGCATTTT. Its protein product is CASSSEGQGYQPQHF. This chain connects TRBV28 to TRBJ1-5, with D possibly being TRBD1 (5 bases). Germline V gives CDR1 MDHEN, CDR2 SYDVKM. With 6 bases removed from V and 5 bases from J, the gap between germline ends came to 17 bases. This CDR3 spans 15 amino acids.

This clonotype has a count of ten or more. The chain has TRBV5-1 and TRBJ2-1, with TRBD2 matching 9 bases. V shed 1 base and J 0 bases; nucleotides not matched to a gene: 5. The CDR3 extends over 17 amino acids. Germline V gene lookup returns CDR1 SGHRS and CDR2 YFSETQ. The CDR3 nucleotides are TGCGCCAGCAGCTTGCGGCCTAGCGGGGACTCCTACAATGAGCAGTTCTTC. This codes for CASSLRPSGDSYNEQFF.

This clonotype was counted many times. The rearrangement uses TRBV5-1 and TRBJ2-3, with no clear D. The V and J ends lost 0 bases and 2 bases respectively, with 7 bases between them. Germline V lookup: CDR1 SGHRS, CDR2 YFSETQ. The CDR3 sequence is 14 residues long. The CDR3: CASSLEAVTDTQYF. CDR3 nucleotide sequence: TGCGCCAGCAGCTTGGAGGCCGTCACAGATACGCAGTATTTT.

About this clonotype: A read error may account for a junction end that differs from germline. CDR3 protein: CASRRQVNTGELFF. In DNA, the CDR3 is TGTGCCAGCAGGAGACAGGTGAACACCGGGGAGTTGTTTTTT. The J gene is TRBJ2-2, the V gene TRBV6-1; D may be TRBD1 (6 bases). The CDR3 covers 14 residues. Germline lookup yields CDR1 MNHNS and CDR2 SASEGT.

This clonotype was observed at least ten times. The V call is TRBV20-1, the J call TRBJ1-1; D is uncertain. Germline values: CDR1 DFQATT, CDR2 SNEGSKA (reference sequence). The CDR3 is 12 amino acids. The ends were cut back, 6 bases at V and 1 base at J, with 9 bases in the middle. The CDR3 loop reads CSAGQANTEAFF. In nucleotides, the CDR3 is TGCAGTGCAGGGCAGGCGAACACTGAAGCTTTCTTT.

This clonotype was detected ten times or more. The gene calls are TRBV20-1 and TRBJ2-6; D not resolved. Germline CDR1 DFQATT, CDR2 SNEGSKA (reference sequence). V gave up 5 bases and J gave up 1 base, with 3 bases separating them. This CDR3 comprises 12 residues. The DNA of the CDR3 is TGCAGTGCTGGTTCTGGGGCCAACGTCCTGACTTTC. Its protein product is CSAGSGANVLTF.

This clonotype was seen only a few times. The V and J genes are TRBV12-3 or TRBV12-4 and TRBJ1-6, with D perhaps TRBD1 (5 bases). The CDR3 extends over 17 amino acids. V was pared by 2 bases and J by 5 bases, with 16 bases between. CDR3 sequence: CASSLNAGGTHNSPLHF. For the CDR3, the DNA is TGTGCCAGCAGTTTAAACGCCGGGGGGACTCATAATTCACCCCTCCACTTT.

The sample holds many counts of this clonotype. Mismatch with germline at one junction end may stem from a read error. The J gene is TRBJ1-2, the V gene TRBV5-1, with D possibly matching TRBD1 (5 bases). Germline-derived CDR1 and CDR2 are SGHRS and YFSETQ. This CDR3 is built from 15 residues. This CDR3 reads CASSLGPRSNYGYTF. The DNA for the CDR3 is TGCGCCAGCAGTTTGGGGCCCCGGTCTAACTATGGCTACACCTTC. The full variable domain, with the rest looked up from reference TRBV5-1 and TRBJ1-2, is KAGVTQTPRYLIKTRGQQVTLSCSPISGHRSVSWYQQTPGQGLQFLFEYFSETQRNKGNFPGRFSGRQFSNSRSEMNVSTLELGDSALYLCASSLGPRSNYGYTFGSGTRLTVV.

This clonotype was counted at least ten times. The chain recombines TRBV9 with TRBJ2-2; D may be TRBD1 or TRBD2 (5 bases each). V lost 0 bases, J lost 6 bases, and 9 bases lay in between. Germline CDR1 is SGDLS and CDR2 is YYNGEE. This CDR3 is 14 amino acids long. The CDR3 loop is CASSVGGIAGELFF. The CDR3 region has the DNA TGTGCCAGCAGCGTAGGGGGGATCGCCGGGGAGCTGTTTTTT.

The rearrangement joins TRBV29-1 to TRBJ2-1, with a weak D call TRBD2 (5 bases). Germline V gene data show CDR1 as SQVTM and CDR2 as ANQGSEA. Trimming took off 3 bases at V and 5 bases at J, with 17 bases between the two ends. The CDR3 is 15 amino acids. The CDR3 bases are TGCAGCGTTGATGATAGGAAACTAGGTAACAATGAGCAGTTCTTC. This gives the protein CSVDDRKLGNNEQFF.

The V and J genes are TRBV18 and TRBJ1-1, with 7 bases matching TRBD1. Losses at the gene ends were 0 bases for V and 5 bases for J; bases not matched to a gene: 12. Germline CDR1 and CDR2: KGHSH and LQKENI. There are 17 residues in the CDR3. The CDR3 here is CASSPPDRLMGGTEAFF. CDR3 nucleotide sequence: TGTGCCAGCTCACCACCGGACAGGCTTATGGGTGGGACTGAAGCTTTCTTT.

This clonotype was detected ten times or more. The chain recombines TRBV7-2 with TRBJ2-1; 9 nucleotides align to TRBD2. The length of the CDR3 is 14 residues. Germline CDR1 reads SGHTA; CDR2 reads FQGNSA. The V gene end was trimmed by 1 base and the J gene end by 6 bases; junction bases not matched to a gene: 1. The CDR3 sequence is CASSLVGLANEQFF. The CDR3 DNA reads as TGTGCCAGCAGCTTAGTGGGACTAGCCAATGAGCAGTTCTTC.

There are many counts of this clonotype. The chain links TRBV29-1 to TRBJ2-2; 7 nucleotides align to TRBD2. CDR1 is SQVTM and CDR2 is ANQGSEA in the germline V gene. The CDR3 extends over 14 amino acids. V shed 4 bases and J 5 bases; nucleotides not matched to a gene: 7. This CDR3 is CSVGGGGRTGELFF. The CDR3 DNA sequence: TGCAGCGTTGGTGGGGGAGGGAGAACCGGGGAGCTGTTTTTT.

Ten or more counts support this clonotype. V usage is TRBV7-9 and J usage is TRBJ1-2, with TRBD1 as a possible D gene (6 bases). Germline CDR1 SEHNR, CDR2 FQNEAQ (reference sequence). This CDR3 contains 16 residues. Trimming left V 4 bases short and J 8 bases short, with 23 bases between. The CDR3 loop reads CASSSGGGVAAGGYTF. In DNA form, the CDR3 reads TGTGCCAGCAGCTCCGGAGGGGGGGTGGCGGCGGGCGGCTACACCTTC.

This clonotype was found many times. This rearrangement joins TRBV5-1 to TRBJ2-2; TRBD1 is a possible D gene (6 bases). Germline lookup yields CDR1 SGHRS and CDR2 YFSETQ. V lost 7 bases, J lost 0 bases, and 13 bases lay in between. The CDR3 has 15 amino acids. The CDR3 here is CASEMGAPNTGELFF. The DNA of the CDR3 is TGCGCCAGCGAGATGGGGGCCCCGAACACCGGGGAGCTGTTTTTT.

The rearrangement uses TRBV6-5 and TRBJ2-1; maybe TRBD2 (5 bases). The CDR3 spans 15 residues. Germline CDR1 reads MNHEY; CDR2 reads SVGAGI. V lost 2 bases and J 0 bases, leaving 8 bases between the germline ends. In nucleotides, the CDR3 is TGTGCCAGCAGTTACGGCGAGGGCTCCTACAATGAGCAGTTCTTC. This encodes CASSYGEGSYNEQFF.

This clonotype was observed at least ten times. The CDR3 region has the DNA TGTGCCAGCAGCTTGACTAGCGGGAAGAACGAGCAGTACTTC. Translation gives CASSLTSGKNEQYF. The chain is built from TRBV3-1 and TRBJ2-7; 11 bases match TRBD2. CDR1 and CDR2 (germline): LGHDT, YNNKEL (reference sequence). The V and J ends lost 5 bases and 5 bases, in that order; junction bases with no gene match: 5. The CDR3 is 14 amino acids.

At least ten counts were recorded for this clonotype. This rearrangement joins TRBV7-9 to TRBJ1-4, with D perhaps TRBD1 (5 bases). Deletions cut 0 bases from V and 8 bases from J, with 16 bases between. The CDR3 sequence is 16 residues long. The germline V gene encodes CDR1 SEHNR and CDR2 FQNEAQ (reference sequence). CDR3 bases: TGTGCCAGCAGCTTAGCGAGGGGTCCCGGCGAGGAAAAACTGTTTTTT. Amino acid sequence: CASSLARGPGEEKLFF.

The sample holds many counts of this clonotype. This sequence joins TRBV20-1 and TRBJ2-3; 10 positions match TRBD2. Per the germline V gene, CDR1 is DFQATT and CDR2 is SNEGSKA (reference sequence). V shed 6 bases, J shed 3 bases, and the junction held 9 bases outside the gene matches. The CDR3 is 15 residues long. In DNA, the CDR3 is TGCAGTGCCCGCCTAGCGGGAGTATGGACAGATACGCAGTATTTT. Its protein product is CSARLAGVWTDTQYF.

This clonotype was recorded at least ten times. V usage is TRBV29-1 and J usage is TRBJ1-6; D call uncertain. The CDR3 sequence is 13 residues long. The ends were cut back, 5 bases at V and 10 bases at J, with 15 bases in the middle. Germline CDR1 is SQVTM and CDR2 is ANQGSEA. This chain's CDR3 is CSVKEGFSSPLHF. CDR3 nucleotide sequence: TGCAGCGTTAAGGAAGGATTCTCCTCACCCCTCCACTTT.

This clonotype was detected ten times or more. The junction shows a germline mismatch at one end, possibly a read error. V usage is TRBV18 and J usage is TRBJ2-7, with 16 bases fitting TRBD2. The CDR3 runs to 14 residues. Germline CDR1 reads KGHSH; CDR2 reads LQKENI. CDR3: CASSGTSGRAEEYF. The CDR3, as DNA: TGTGCCAGCTCAGGGACTAGCGGGAGGGCCGAGGAGTACTTC.

J is TRBJ2-1 and V is TRBV6-2 or TRBV6-3; 7 positions match TRBD2. The CDR3 length is 17 residues. The trim removed 4 bases at V and 6 bases at J, leaving 15 bases unmatched. Per the germline V gene, CDR1 is MNHEY and CDR2 is SVGEGT. CDR3 protein: CASSLYGSGAGRNEQFF. CDR3 in DNA: TGTGCCAGCAGTTTGTACGGGAGTGGAGCGGGGCGCAATGAGCAGTTCTTC.

This clonotype occurred many times. The genes are TRBV5-1 and TRBJ2-7; 14 nucleotides align to TRBD2. The CDR3 consists of 21 residues. After removal of 4 bases from V and 2 bases from J, the junction contained 20 bases not matched to a gene. The V gene's germline CDR1 is SGHRS and CDR2 YFSETQ. CDR3 nucleotide sequence: TGCGCCAGCAGCACCTTGGAGCCAGGGACTAGCGGGAGTGCATCTGCCTACGAGCAGTACTTC. Its protein product is CASSTLEPGTSGSASAYEQYF.

This chain links TRBV10-3 with TRBJ2-7; 13 positions match TRBD2. This CDR3 region has 15 residues. Germline V gives CDR1 ENHRY, CDR2 SYGVKD. Trimming took 6 bases from V and 5 from J; bases not matched to a gene: 7. The DNA of the CDR3 is TGTGCCATCAGCGTGGGACTAGCGGGGCCTAACGAGCAGTACTTC. Residues: CAISVGLAGPNEQYF.

Ten or more counts support this clonotype. J is TRBJ2-1 and V is TRBV20-1, with a weak D call TRBD2 (6 bases). The CDR3 contains 19 residues. The germline V and J ends were trimmed by 4 bases and 0 bases, with 25 bases remaining between them. Germline lookup yields CDR1 DFQATT and CDR2 SNEGSKA (reference sequence). CDR3 nucleotides: TGCAGTGCTACCCCCTCTAGAAGAGCTTACGGGAGCTCCTACAATGAGCAGTTCTTC. This encodes CSATPSRRAYGSSYNEQFF.